This is a list of T cell receptor beta chains from one sample in a study of T cells in pancreatic ductal adenocarcinoma. TCRdb's copy holds only in-frame clones and misses some; the assay was immunoSEQ multiplex PCR. The sample consists of 97,000 or so clones, 90% to 95% of them appearing once. The sequenced sample was PBMCs. All receptors come from a human donor with pancreatic ductal adenocarcinoma. Both conserved end residues are part of each CDR3. Fields, in order: J gene, clone size, D gene, V gene, CDR3 DNA, CDR3 protein. D genes are given only for firm matches. Clone size is given for some rows only: seen once, a few or many times, or a class if the clone is expanded.

TRBJ2-5,-,-,TRBV5-1,TGCGCCAGCAGCATAGGTGGTAGGGGAAATCAAGAGACCCAGTACTTC,CASSIGGRGNQETQYF
TRBJ2-7,-,TRBD1,TRBV11-2,TGTGCCAGCAGCTTATCCTGGGACAGGGCCTACGAGCAGTACTTC,CASSLSWDRAYEQYF
TRBJ2-7,-,-,TRBV5-6,TGTGCCAGCAGCTTGGTAAAGCGGGCGCCATACGAGCAGTACTTC,CASSLVKRAPYEQYF
TRBJ2-1,few,-,TRBV27,TGTGCCAGCAGTTTGCAGGGGCCCACTCATGAGCAGTTCTTC,CASSLQGPTHEQFF
TRBJ2-1,-,TRBD2,TRBV28,TGTGCCAGCTTTCCGCCGGGACTAGCGACGAATGAGCAGTTCTTC,CASFPPGLATNEQFF
TRBJ2-3,-,-,TRBV29-1,TGCAGCGTTGAAGGAGGAGCTAGCGATACGCAGTATTTT,CSVEGGASDTQYF
TRBJ2-1,-,-,TRBV10-3,TGTGCCATCGTGGGAGACCCCTACAATGAGCAGTTCTTC,CAIVGDPYNEQFF
TRBJ2-3,-,-,TRBV7-2,TGTGCCAGCAGCCGAACTCGAGATACGCAGTATTTT,CASSRTRDTQYF
TRBJ2-7,-,-,TRBV11-2,TGTCCTCGGAGCGACCCCTCCTACGAGCAGTACTTC,CPRSDPSYEQYF
TRBJ2-7,-,-,TRBV7-2,TGTGCCAGCAGCTTAGAGGTTTGGAGTAACGAGCAGTACTTC,CASSLEVWSNEQYF
TRBJ2-2,-,TRBD1,TRBV27,TGTGCCGGCAGTTTCGGGACAGGGAGTAACGGGGAGCTGTTTTTT,CAGSFGTGSNGELFF
TRBJ1-4,-,TRBD1,TRBV5-1,TGCGCCAGCAGCTTCGGACAGGGAGGTGAAAAACTGTTTTTT,CASSFGQGGEKLFF
TRBJ2-2,-,TRBD2,TRBV5-1,TGCGCCAGCAGCCCGGGACTAGCGGGAGGCCCTATGATCGGGGAGCTGTTTTTT,CASSPGLAGGPMIGELFF
TRBJ2-5,-,TRBD2,TRBV5-4,TGTGCCAGCAGCCACGGGGGGAGGGAGATGGAGACCCAGTACTTC,CASSHGGREMETQYF
TRBJ1-2,once,TRBD1,TRBV7-2,TGTGCCAGCAGCTTAGGAGGGACAGGGGGGATTAGTTATGGCTACACCTTC,CASSLGGTGGISYGYTF
TRBJ1-4,once,-,TRBV30,TGTGCCTGGACCGGGGGGACCACAGAAAAACTGTTTTTT,CAWTGGTTEKLFF
TRBJ1-5,-,-,TRBV7-2,TGTGCCAGCAGCTTAGGTTCAGGTCTCAATCAGCCCCAGCATTTT,CASSLGSGLNQPQHF
TRBJ1-1,-,TRBD1,TRBV18,TGTGCCAGCTCGGCCGGGACAGGTACGAACACTGAAGCTTTCTTT,CASSAGTGTNTEAFF
TRBJ1-1,-,-,TRBV2,TGTGCCAGCAGTGCAGGTGGGAGTACTGAAGCTTTCTTT,CASSAGGSTEAFF